A selection of T cell receptor beta chains follows, all from one sample in a study of OX40 agonist ivuxolimab in advanced cancers. The method was immunoSEQ multiplex PCR; TCRdb's version includes in-frame clones alone and lacks a portion of them. This sample yields more than 45,000 clones, of which 86% are seen a single time; 2% to 3% belongs to the top ten. The specimen comprised CD4+ or CD8+ T cells sorted from blood, sampled in a trial of the OX40 agonist ivuxolimab. These receptors were taken from an adult with an advanced solid tumor such as melanoma, head and neck, liver or kidney cancer. Both conserved end residues are part of each CDR3. A D gene is named only where the DNA matches it firmly. Clone size is stated in some rows and not others, as once, few, many or a class when expanded.

V	size	D	J	DNA	CDR3
TRBV11-1	.	TRBD2	TRBJ2-5	TGTGCCAGCAGCCCCCGTGGGGAGGGGACCCAGTACTTC	CASSPRGEGTQYF
TRBV30	.	.	TRBJ2-5	TGTGCCTGGAGTGCACCGGGACTAAGGGGGTTAGAGACCCAGTACTTC	CAWSAPGLRGLETQYF
TRBV7-9	.	.	TRBJ1-1	TGTGCCAGCAGCCCGAATACGGGGAACACTGAAGCTTTCTTT	CASSPNTGNTEAFF
TRBV10-3	.	.	TRBJ1-1	TGTGCCATCAGTGAGGCCCCGCGCACTGAAGCTTTCTTT	CAISEAPRTEAFF
TRBV7-2	once	.	TRBJ2-3	TGTGCCAGCAGCTCCCCTTACAGAGGGGCAGATACGCAGTATTTT	CASSSPYRGADTQYF
TRBV2	.	.	TRBJ2-7	TGTGCCAGCAGTGGGGGGGCTTCCTACGAGCAGTACTTC	CASSGGASYEQYF
TRBV6-6	.	.	TRBJ1-5	TGTGCCAGCAAACCCCAGGGATACGCAAATCAGCCCCAGCATTTT	CASKPQGYANQPQHF
TRBV19	.	.	TRBJ1-1	TGTGCCAGTAGTATCCGACGGTCGAACACTGAAGCTTTCTTT	CASSIRRSNTEAFF
TRBV11-3	.	.	TRBJ1-4	TGTGCCAGCAGCTTCGATAATGAAAAACTGTTTTTT	CASSFDNEKLFF
TRBV4-3	.	.	TRBJ2-6	TGCGCCAGCAGCCTTGGGCAGGGGCCTGGGGCCAACGTCCTGACTTTC	CASSLGQGPGANVLTF
TRBV10-2	.	.	TRBJ1-1	TGCGCCAGCAGTGATTCAGGTCTGAACACTGAAGCTTTCTTT	CASSDSGLNTEAFF